This T cell receptor (beta chain) is from a study of cytomegalovirus exposure and HLA in healthy donors. In this sample, this clone turned up a few times. Its antigen remains unknown. Study observations and caveats: A reported reduction in N-insertions relative to the roughly 700-donor mean was seen in an Asian-associated ancestry cluster in a later analysis. Under in vitro conditions, a few CMV-associated chains were confirmed as specific for CMV antigens. Sequence variants that were highly shared formed a cluster that was likely a sequencing artifact. Among CMV-associated TCR beta chains, most appeared HLA-restricted in a later analysis.

V lost 2 bases and J lost 3; bases outside the gene matches: 6. In germline, CDR1 is MNHEY, CDR2 SVGAGI. The CDR3 extends over 15 amino acids. PCR primers comprised 60 Vbeta and 13 Jbeta primers. Sequenced by immunoSEQ multiplex PCR; TCRdb stores in-frame clones only, minus some. The data show 75,000 to 90,000 clones, less than 80% seen once. The specimen was PBMCs. This sequence was found in a human donor in good health. The chain recombines TRBV6-5 with TRBJ2-7; 8 positions match TRBD1. CDR3 nucleotide sequence: TGTGCCAGCAGTTACGGTCGAGGACAGGGCTACGAGCAGTACTTC. Translating it yields CASSYGRGQGYEQYF.